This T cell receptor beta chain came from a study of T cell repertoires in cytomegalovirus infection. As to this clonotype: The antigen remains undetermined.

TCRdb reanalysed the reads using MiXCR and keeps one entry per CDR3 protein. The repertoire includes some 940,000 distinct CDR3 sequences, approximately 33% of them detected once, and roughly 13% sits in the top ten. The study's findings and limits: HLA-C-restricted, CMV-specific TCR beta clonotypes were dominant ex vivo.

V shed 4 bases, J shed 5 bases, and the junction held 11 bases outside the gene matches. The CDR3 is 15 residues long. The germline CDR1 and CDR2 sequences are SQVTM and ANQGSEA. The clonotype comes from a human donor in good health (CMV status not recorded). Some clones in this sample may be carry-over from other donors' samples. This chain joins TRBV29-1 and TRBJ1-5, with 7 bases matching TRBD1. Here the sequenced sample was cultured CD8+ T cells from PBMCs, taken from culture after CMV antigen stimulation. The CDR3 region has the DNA TGCAGCGTTGTCGGGGGGGGGACAGCGTATCAGCCCCAGCATTTT. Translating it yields CSVVGGGTAYQPQHF.